A single sample is the source of the 20 T cell receptor beta chains below, sequenced in a study of T-cell reconstitution after alpha-beta-depleted transplantation in children. Molecular barcoding with unique molecular identifiers was used for the TCRbeta library. TCRdb re-derived calls from the PCR reads in MiXCR, one entry per CDR3 protein. The sample has more than 300,000 distinct CDR3 sequences, 15% to 20% seen once. This specimen consisted of PBMCs, mostly from graft donor cells, obtained 360 days after TCRalphabeta/CD19-depleted stem cell transplant. These TCRs come from a male patient aged 2-15 years who had a stem cell transplant for acute lymphoblastic leukemia, so the T cells may come from the graft donor.

This clonotype occurred many times. The genes are TRBV20-1 and TRBJ2-3; 8 bases match TRBD2. Trimming at V came to 7 bases and at J to 7 bases, leaving 10 bases not matched to a gene. CDR3 length: 13 residues. Germline V gives CDR1 DFQATT, CDR2 SNEGSKA (reference sequence). The CDR3 region has the DNA TGCAGTGTTGCAGCGGGAGCTCCCTATACGCAGTATTTT. This sequence encodes CSVAAGAPYTQYF.

In its sample, this clonotype was seen once. The germline gene is not matched at one end of the junction; a read error may be the cause. The chain carries TRBV7-7 and TRBJ2-1; 12 positions match TRBD1. This CDR3 is built from 16 residues. Germline V gives CDR1 SSHAT, CDR2 FNYEAQ (reference sequence). CDR3 in amino acids: CASSPGQGAGYNEQFF. The CDR3 region has the DNA TGTGCTAGCAGCCCGGGACAGGGGGCCGGATACAATGAGCAGTTCTTC.

This chain joins TRBV7-2 and TRBJ1-3, with D uncertain. V was trimmed by 1 base and J by 2 bases, leaving 15 bases between them. Germline V CDR1 and CDR2: SGHTA, FQGNSA. The CDR3 is 17 amino acids. CDR3 sequence (DNA): TGTGCCAGCAGCTTAGGGGTTTGGACGCAGACTGGAAACACCATATATTTT. This encodes CASSLGVWTQTGNTIYF.

This clonotype was detected ten times or more. An end of the junction differs from the germline gene, which may be a read error. CDR3 DNA: TGTGCTAGCAGCCTCGGGATCTACAATGAGCAGTTCTTC. This codes for CASSLGIYNEQFF. The V and J genes are TRBV7-7 and TRBJ2-1, with a tentative D call TRBD2 (5 bases). The length of the CDR3 is 13 residues. Germline V gene lookup returns CDR1 SSHAT and CDR2 FNYEAQ (reference sequence).

The chain combines TRBV28 with TRBJ2-7; D is perhaps TRBD1 (5 bases). Trimming removed 1 base at V and 0 bases at J, with 19 bases between. This CDR3 is 18 amino acids long. Germline CDR1 reads MDHEN; CDR2 reads SYDVKM. CDR3 sequence: CASSLSGADRQISYEQYF. DNA of the CDR3: TGTGCCAGCAGTTTATCAGGCGCGGACCGACAGATCTCCTACGAGCAGTACTTC. Complete variable domain (other parts from reference TRBV28 and TRBJ2-7): DVKVTQSSRYLVKRTGEKVFLECVQDMDHENMFWYRQDPGLGLRLIYFSYDVKMKEKGDIPEGYSVSREKKERFSLILESASTNQTSMYLCASSLSGADRQISYEQYFGPGTRLTVT.

This clonotype was detected only a few times. The chain combines TRBV4-1 with TRBJ2-3; 11 bases match TRBD2. The germline CDR1 and CDR2 sequences are MGHRA and YSYEKL. The trim removed 4 bases at V and 2 bases at J, leaving 20 bases unmatched. CDR3 length: 21 amino acids. The CDR3 nucleotides read TGCGCCAGCAGCCCTTCGGGACTAGCGGAACCCGGACACGTGCACACAGATACGCAGTATTTT. Protein sequence: CASSPSGLAEPGHVHTDTQYF.

The J gene is TRBJ1-3, the V gene TRBV7-9, with D hard to call. The CDR3 loop spans 11 amino acids. V lost 9 bases, J lost 4 bases, and 7 bases lay in between. Germline V gene lookup returns CDR1 SEHNR and CDR2 FQNEAQ (reference sequence). In DNA, the CDR3 is TGTGCCAGTTCTCTCGGAAACACCATATATTTT. Translating gives CASSLGNTIYF.

This clonotype was recorded at least ten times. V is TRBV7-3 and J is TRBJ2-1, with 7 bases matching TRBD2. Germline V gives CDR1 SGHTA, CDR2 FQGTGA. Trimming took 1 base from V and 10 from J; bases not matched to a gene: 10. This CDR3 is 15 amino acids long. CDR3 nucleotides: TGTGCCAGCAGCTTAAGTGGCCTAGCGGAAGAAGAGCAGTTCTTC. Protein sequence: CASSLSGLAEEEQFF. Full variable domain (outside the CDR3, taken from reference TRBV7-3 and TRBJ2-1): GAGVSQTPSNKVTEKGKYVELRCDPISGHTALYWYRQSLGQGPEFLIYFQGTGAADDSGLPNDRFFAVRPEGSVSTLKIQRTERGDSAVYLCASSLSGLAEEEQFFGPGTRLTVL.

The gene calls are TRBV20-1 and TRBJ2-2; 12 bases match TRBD2. The germline gives CDR1 DFQATT, CDR2 SNEGSKA (reference sequence). V trimming: 0 bases; J trimming: 2 bases; junction bases outside the gene matches: 7. The CDR3 totals 18 residues. In nucleotides, the CDR3 is TGCAGTGCTAGAGATCCCCGGACTAGCGGGGCAAACACCGGGGAGCTGTTTTTT. Translating it yields CSARDPRTSGANTGELFF.

This clonotype occurred a few times. V usage is TRBV7-8 and J usage is TRBJ2-1; 8 bases align to TRBD1. Germline assignment: CDR1 SGHVS and CDR2 FQNEAQ. This CDR3 has 12 amino acids. V shed 1 base, J shed 15 bases, and the junction held 5 bases outside the gene matches. The CDR3 spells CASSLGATGVFF. In nucleotides, the CDR3 is TGTGCCAGCAGCTTAGGAGCGACAGGGGTGTTCTTC. The full variable domain, completed using reference TRBV7-8 and TRBJ2-1, is GAGVSQSPRYKVAKRGQDVALRCDPISGHVSLFWYQQALGQGPEFLTYFQNEAQLDKSGLPSDRFFAERPEGSVSTLKIQRTQQEDSAVYLCASSLGATGVFFGPGTRLTVL.

J is TRBJ2-1 and V is TRBV28; TRBD2 matches 9 bases. The V gene end was trimmed by 5 bases and the J gene end by 3 bases; junction bases not matched to a gene: 5. CDR1 is MDHEN and CDR2 is SYDVKM in the germline V gene. This CDR3 is 15 amino acids long. The CDR3 protein is CASSGSGGSYNEQFF. CDR3 coding DNA: TGTGCCAGCAGTGGTAGCGGGGGAAGCTACAATGAGCAGTTCTTC.

The genes are TRBV9 and TRBJ1-6; no definite D call. CDR3 length: 14 amino acids. Trimming removed 3 bases at V and 4 bases at J, with 8 bases between. The germline V gene encodes CDR1 SGDLS and CDR2 YYNGEE. CDR3 region: CASSAATYNSPLHF. CDR3 coding DNA: TGTGCCAGCAGCGCGGCGACTTATAATTCACCCCTCCACTTT.

V gene TRBV6-1 combines with J gene TRBJ1-5; 8 nucleotides agree with TRBD1. CDR1 and CDR2 (germline): MNHNS, SASEGT. CDR3 length equals 14 residues. V was clipped by 6 bases and J by 4 bases; unmatched bases: 5. The CDR3 is CASRLDRGNQPQHF. The CDR3, as DNA: TGTGCCAGCAGACTTGACAGGGGAAATCAGCCCCAGCATTTT.

This clonotype was picked up a small number of times. The rearrangement uses TRBV12-3 or TRBV12-4 and TRBJ2-3, with TRBD2 matching 7 bases. V was clipped by 3 bases and J by 4 bases; unmatched bases: 10. This CDR3 has 16 residues. The CDR3 nucleotides are TGTGCCAGCAGTTTCTTAGCGGGCCTCCGCCCAGATACGCAGTATTTT. Its protein is CASSFLAGLRPDTQYF.

Only a few counts were recorded for this clonotype. This sequence joins TRBV7-2 and TRBJ2-7; TRBD2 aligns across 8 bases. The length of the CDR3 is 13 residues. Losses at the gene ends were 5 bases for V and 4 bases for J; bases not matched to a gene: 4. From germline, CDR1 is SGHTA and CDR2 FQGNSA. This chain's CDR3 is CASSGTRGYEQYF. CDR3 coding DNA: TGTGCCAGCAGCGGGACTAGGGGGTACGAGCAGTACTTC.

The genes are TRBV6-2 or TRBV6-3 and TRBJ2-1; D uncertain. The CDR3 loop spans 13 amino acids. Looked up from germline, CDR1 is MNHEY and CDR2 is SVGEGT. The V end was cut by 2 bases, the J end by 5 bases, with 7 bases between. CDR3 amino acids: CASSYVVNNEQFF. The CDR3 DNA follows: TGTGCCAGCAGTTACGTGGTTAACAATGAGCAGTTCTTC.

The chain uses TRBV7-2 and TRBJ2-7; 9 bases fit TRBD1. The J segment lost 3 bases and the V segment lost 5 bases, leaving 5 bases of the junction unmatched. The CDR3 extends over 14 amino acids. Germline assignment: CDR1 SGHTA and CDR2 FQGNSA. The CDR3 sequence is CASSRDRVGYEQYF. In DNA form, the CDR3 reads TGTGCCAGCAGCCGGGACAGGGTCGGCTACGAGCAGTACTTC.

The V gene is TRBV30, the J gene TRBJ1-3; D gene uncertain. Germline CDR1 and CDR2: GTSNPN and SVGIG (reference sequence). This CDR3 comprises 17 residues. V lost 1 base to trimming and J lost 3 bases, with 19 bases between them. This CDR3 reads CAWSGYHPEALGNTIYF. DNA for the CDR3: TGTGCCTGGAGTGGTTACCATCCCGAGGCACTTGGAAACACCATATATTTT.

This clonotype was found many times. The CDR3 spells CASSDGPFYEQYF. The CDR3 coding sequence is TGTGCCAGCAGTGACGGACCCTTCTACGAGCAGTACTTC. The chain is built from TRBV12-3 or TRBV12-4 and TRBJ2-7; no clear D. V dropped 5 bases and J dropped 3 bases, with 11 bases sitting between them. This CDR3 has 13 residues.

The sample holds many counts of this clonotype. The J gene is TRBJ1-1, the V gene TRBV12-3 or TRBV12-4, with 10 bases matching TRBD1. The V gene end was trimmed by 3 bases and the J gene end by 3 bases; junction bases not matched to a gene: 4. The CDR3 is 15 residues long. The CDR3 loop is CASSFLTGGYTEAFF. CDR3 sequence (DNA): TGTGCCAGCAGTTTCCTGACAGGGGGCTACACTGAAGCTTTCTTT.